The clone carrying this T cell receptor (beta chain) showed up just a few times. Its target is not known. This sample was included in a study of human T cells and chemical hapten exposure. Study-wide findings and caveats: TCRs whose frequency exceeded 1 in 1000 remained the same following DPC sensitization. Given that the donors had alopecia, their immune response may differ from that seen in healthy people.

In TCRdb, the RACE reads were re-called with MiXCR into one record per CDR3 protein. The sample contains about 160,000 distinct CDR3 sequences, around 30% of which appear only once. Noted time point: patch test 3, about 24 weeks after DPC sensitization. Treatment indicated: therapeutic diphenylcyclopropenone sensitization with weekly scalp DPC. The sample here was whole blood, taken in connection with sensitization to the hapten diphenylcyclopropenone (DPC). The receptor comes from a woman aged 18 to 35 with alopecia areata. Some clones in this sample may be carry-over from other donors' samples.

CDR3 in amino acids: CASSLGGVNTQYF. The CDR3 DNA is TGTGCCAGCAGCTTGGGAGGGGTGAATACGCAGTATTTT. This chain joins TRBV5-5 and TRBJ2-3; D might be TRBD1 or TRBD2, each matching 5 bases. The ends were cut back, 0 bases at V and 7 bases at J, with 9 bases in the middle. In germline, CDR1 is SGHKS, CDR2 YYEKEE (reference sequence). The CDR3 length is 13 residues.